This T cell receptor beta chain originates from a study of blood T cell repertoires in COVID-19. Clinical history reported by participants formed the basis on which cohorts were assigned. Germline V gene sequence: CDR1 KGHDR, CDR2 SFDVKD. Trimming removed 2 bases from V and 1 base from J, with 7 bases in between. The CDR3 sequence is 14 residues long. As processed by the authors: Amplified reference gene primers provided the basis for estimating nucleated cell counts. Sequencing used immunoSEQ multiplex PCR; TCRdb keeps in-frame clones, though not all of them. V, J and clone size were drawn from that table, and D and trimming were deduced from the DNA. The top ten hold just over 8% of the sample, which has about 460,000 clones, about nine tenths seen once.

J is TRBJ2-5 and V is TRBV24-1, with D possibly being TRBD1 (5 bases). The receptor's source is a woman aged 55-69 years who had recovered from COVID-19. Sequencing used PBMCs or T cells enriched from blood (not recorded which). CDR3 residues: CATSDSGIQETQYF. DNA for the CDR3: TGTGCCACCAGTGATTCAGGGATCCAAGAGACCCAGTACTTC.